Sequencing of this TCR beta chain was carried out in a study of blood T cell repertoires in COVID-19. The CDR3 consists of 13 residues. The germline V gene encodes CDR1 MNHEY and CDR2 SVGAGI. Trimming left V 8 bases short and J 7 bases short, with 15 bases between. Measured with immunoSEQ multiplex PCR; TCRdb has only the in-frame clones, and not every one. The sample yields 150,000 to 200,000 clones, 88% seen once. The chain recombines TRBV6-5 with TRBJ1-5, with D possibly being TRBD1 (5 bases). Material for sequencing was PBMCs or T cells enriched from blood (not recorded which). The origin of this receptor is a woman in her 50s who had recovered from COVID-19. This CDR3 reads CASGPRGVQPQHF. For the CDR3, the DNA is TGTGCCAGCGGACCCCGGGGGGTGCAGCCCCAGCATTTT.